These 3 T cell receptor beta chains originate from one sample sequenced in a study of T cell changes during pregnancy in multiple sclerosis. This table comes from immunoSEQ multiplex PCR, and its TCRdb copy is limited to in-frame clones, with some not included. The sample carries approximately 44,000 clones, about 93% recorded once. Sequencing used CD4+ T cells from peripheral blood mononuclear cells, obtained before pregnancy. The source of these receptors is a female donor with multiple sclerosis, enrolled in a pregnancy study.

The rearrangement joins TRBV2 to TRBJ1-1; TRBD1 agrees at 9 bases. Germline CDR1 and CDR2: SNHLY and FYNNEI. V lost 11 bases, J lost 4 bases, and 8 bases stayed unmatched. This CDR3 has 13 amino acids. In DNA, the CDR3 is TGTGCCGAGGGACAGGGTCCGAGCACTGAAGCTTTCTTT. Amino acids: CAEGQGPSTEAFF.

The chain employs TRBV7-9 and TRBJ1-2; D might be TRBD1 (6 bases). The CDR3 covers 15 residues. V lost 3 bases and J 4 bases, leaving 15 bases between the germline ends. CDR1 SEHNR and CDR2 FQNEAQ come from the germline V gene (reference sequence). In DNA form, the CDR3 reads TGTGCCAGCAGCTTGCCATGGACAGAGAGCTATGGCTACACCTTC. Amino acids: CASSLPWTESYGYTF. Using reference TRBV7-9 and TRBJ1-2 for the parts outside the CDR3, the full variable domain is DTGVSQNPRHKITKRGQNVTFRCDPISEHNRLYWYRQTLGQGPEFLTYFQNEAQLEKSRLLSDRFSAERPKGSFSTLEIQRTEQGDSAMYLCASSLPWTESYGYTFGSGTRLTVV.

V is TRBV6-1 and J is TRBJ1-2; 7 nucleotides align to TRBD1. In germline, CDR1 is MNHNS, CDR2 SASEGT. The junction had 6 bases not matched to a gene; V was cut back by 0 bases and J by 8 bases. The CDR3 has 14 amino acids. The CDR3 DNA sequence: TGTGCCAGCAGTGAAGCGCTAAGGGGGCAAGGCTACACCTTC. As protein: CASSEALRGQGYTF.